Listed below are T cell receptor beta chains from one sample, sequenced in a study of human T cells and chemical hapten exposure. TCRdb used MiXCR to reprocess the RACE reads, holding one entry per CDR3 protein. Counted here are roughly 100,000 distinct CDR3 sequences, 9.3% occurring once; the ten biggest clones make up 2% to 2.5%. The sequences come from whole blood, collected in connection with sensitization to the hapten diphenylcyclopropenone (DPC). These receptors all come from a woman aged 35 to 49 with alopecia areata. Some clones in this sample may be carry-over from other donors' samples. CDR3s include the opening cysteine and the closing phenylalanine or tryptophan. The D gene is left open where the match is weak. The size of a clone is reported for some rows only, either as once, few or many, or as a class for expanded clones.

j_gene	d_gene	v_gene	abundance	CDR3nt	CDR3aa
TRBJ2-2	TRBD2	TRBV11-2	NA	TGTGCCAGCAGCTGGACTAGCGGGAACACCGGGGAGCTGTTTTTT	CASSWTSGNTGELFF
TRBJ2-7	TRBD1	TRBV20-1	NA	TGCAGTGCTACCGCCCTGCCGGGACAGGGGTTCTCCTACGAGCAGTACTTC	CSATALPGQGFSYEQYF
TRBJ2-2	NA	TRBV19	few	TGTGCCAGTAGTAGGGACCACGCGAACACCGGGGAGCTGTTTTTT	CASSRDHANTGELFF
TRBJ2-6	TRBD1	TRBV7-9	many	TGTGCCAGCAGCACGTACCGGGACAGGGTCTCCGGGGCCAACGTCCTGACTTTC	CASSTYRDRVSGANVLTF
TRBJ1-2	TRBD1	TRBV7-2	few	TGTGCCAGCAGTTCGGGGACAGAGTATGGCTACACCTTC	CASSSGTEYGYTF
TRBJ1-4	NA	TRBV5-1	once	TGCGCCAGCAGCTCTGGACGGGCAACTAATGAAAAACTGTTTTTT	CASSSGRATNEKLFF
TRBJ2-1	NA	TRBV11-2	few	TGTGCCAGCAGCTTAGATCGGTCGAATGAGCAGTTCTTC	CASSLDRSNEQFF
TRBJ1-4	TRBD1	TRBV30	few	TGTGCCTGGAGTGCAGGACAGGGGCAAAATGAAAAACTGTTTTTT	CAWSAGQGQNEKLFF
TRBJ2-7	NA	TRBV28	NA	TGTGCCAGCAGTTTGGCGGTTACCTACGAGCAGTACTTC	CASSLAVTYEQYF
TRBJ1-5	NA	TRBV2	NA	TGTGCCAGCAGTCCCCGGACGGCCAGCAATCAGCCCCAGCATTTT	CASSPRTASNQPQHF
TRBJ1-1	TRBD1	TRBV12-3/TRBV12-4	many	TGTGCCAGCAGGGACAGGCCGAACACTGAAGCTTTCTTT	CASRDRPNTEAFF
TRBJ2-5	NA	TRBV5-4	NA	TGTGTCAGCAGCTTGGACGAGGGCCAAGAGACCCAGTACTTC	CVSSLDEGQETQYF
TRBJ2-1	NA	TRBV7-3	NA	TGTGCCAGCAGCCCCCCGTTTCGCAATGAGCAGTTCTTC	CASSPPFRNEQFF
TRBJ1-4	NA	TRBV4-3	NA	TGCGCCAGCAGCCGAACAGAGGATGGAAAACTGTTTTTT	CASSRTEDGKLFF
TRBJ2-3	NA	TRBV9	many	TGTGCCAGCAACCCGGGACCTAGCACAGATACGCAGTATTTT	CASNPGPSTDTQYF
TRBJ2-2	TRBD1	TRBV10-3	NA	TGTGCCATCAGTGCGGGGACAGGGACCGCAAGACTTAACACCGGGGAGCTGTTTTTT	CAISAGTGTARLNTGELFF
TRBJ2-1	NA	TRBV7-9	many	TGTGCCAGCAGCCCCCGGGCCGGGAACAATGAGCAGTTCTTC	CASSPRAGNNEQFF
TRBJ1-5	NA	TRBV18	few	TGTGCCAGCTCAGAGCAGGGGCCCCCTCAGCCCCAGCATTTT	CASSEQGPPQPQHF
TRBJ2-3	TRBD2	TRBV20-1	NA	TGCAGTGCTATAGGGTTTAGCGGGAGTGTCGTTGGTACGCAGTATTTT	CSAIGFSGSVVGTQYF
TRBJ1-5	NA	TRBV27	NA	TGTGCCAGCAGTTTAGCGGCTGGTCAGCCCCAGCATTTT	CASSLAAGQPQHF
TRBJ2-7	TRBD2	TRBV10-3	NA	TGTGCCATCAGAAGACTAGCGGAAAGCTCCTACGAGCAGTACTTC	CAIRRLAESSYEQYF
TRBJ2-3	NA	TRBV27	many	TGTGCCAGCAGTTTATCGACAGGGGAGGTACGGGTTAGCGGGACAGATACGCAGTATTTT	CASSLSTGEVRVSGTDTQYF
TRBJ1-6	NA	TRBV7-2	NA	TGTGCCAGCAGCTCTTATAAGTTAACACCCCTCCACTTT	CASSSYKLTPLHF
TRBJ1-4	NA	TRBV18	many	TGTGCCAGCTCACCACCGGGGTTCGCTAATGAAAAACTGTTTTTT	CASSPPGFANEKLFF
TRBJ1-5	NA	TRBV12-3/TRBV12-4	NA	TGTGCCAGCAGTTCTCGGGCGGCCCAGCCCCAGCATTTT	CASSSRAAQPQHF
TRBJ2-3	NA	TRBV3-1	few	TGTGCCAGCAGCCAAGTACGAGATACGCAGTATTTT	CASSQVRDTQYF
TRBJ2-5	TRBD2	TRBV29-1	many	TGCAGCGTCCATGGGGGAGGGCCAACCGAAGAGACCCAGTACTTC	CSVHGGGPTEETQYF
TRBJ2-3	NA	TRBV3-1	many	TGTGCCAGCAGCCAAGAGGATGGTTACACAGATACGCAGTATTTT	CASSQEDGYTDTQYF
TRBJ1-5	TRBD1	TRBV2	many	TGTGCCAGCAGTCTACAGGGGAGCGATCAGCCCCAGCATTTT	CASSLQGSDQPQHF
TRBJ1-5	NA	TRBV5-1	NA	TGCGCCAGCAGCGCGGCCGGGACGGGAAATCAGCCCCAGCATTTT	CASSAAGTGNQPQHF
TRBJ1-2	NA	TRBV29-1	NA	TGCAGCGTTGGAGGATACAGGGACTATGGCTACACCTTC	CSVGGYRDYGYTF
TRBJ2-5	TRBD1	TRBV28	NA	TGTGCCAGCAAGGGACAGCTCCAAGAGACCCAGTACTTC	CASKGQLQETQYF
TRBJ2-1	NA	TRBV6-2/TRBV6-3	many	TGTGCCAGCAGTACGCGGGCGGGGCGCAGTGAGCAGTTCTTC	CASSTRAGRSEQFF
TRBJ2-7	TRBD2	TRBV6-6	many	TGTGCCAGCAGCCAAGCGGGAGCGGGGTACGAGCAGTACTTC	CASSQAGAGYEQYF
TRBJ2-3	NA	TRBV29-1	few	TGCAGCGAAAGTTGGGGACTCACAGATACGCAGTATTTT	CSESWGLTDTQYF
TRBJ2-2	TRBD1	TRBV5-1	many	TGCGCCAGCAGCCCCAAGCCAGGGGGCGCGAACACCGGGGAGCTGTTTTTT	CASSPKPGGANTGELFF
TRBJ2-3	NA	TRBV28	few	TGTGCCAGCAGCCGACTAGATTCGAGGGTTACAGATACGCAGTATTTT	CASSRLDSRVTDTQYF
TRBJ2-1	NA	TRBV18	few	TGTGCCAGCTCACCCCCGCAGGTTGACAATGAGCAGTTCTTC	CASSPPQVDNEQFF
TRBJ2-3	NA	TRBV24-1	few	TGTGCCACCAGTGATTCATTGGGCAGATTCTACACAGATACGCAGTATTTT	CATSDSLGRFYTDTQYF
TRBJ2-3	NA	TRBV21-1	NA	TGTGCCAGCAGCCGGCTAGCGGGAATGTATTTT	CASSRLAGMYF
TRBJ1-2	NA	TRBV28	few	TGTGCCAGCTACGTTAGGCAGGGGTATGGCTACACCTTC	CASYVRQGYGYTF
TRBJ1-1	NA	TRBV10-3	NA	TGTGCCATCAGTCCAGGAAGGGGGAACACTGAAGCTTTCTTT	CAISPGRGNTEAFF
TRBJ2-7	NA	TRBV6-5	few	TGTGCCAGCATATCGTCAGGCTACGAGCAGTACTTC	CASISSGYEQYF
TRBJ1-2	NA	TRBV5-6	many	TGTGCCAGCAGCTTGGCGAACTATGGCTACACCTTC	CASSLANYGYTF
TRBJ2-5	NA	TRBV5-1	few	TGCGCCAGCAGTAACAGCCAAGAGACCCAGTACTTC	CASSNSQETQYF
TRBJ2-1	NA	TRBV18	many	TGTGCCAGCTCATCCTCGAGGGTAGCGCGTAGCTCCTACAATGAGCAGTTCTTC	CASSSSRVARSSYNEQFF
TRBJ2-5	NA	TRBV3-1	many	TGTGCCAGCAGCCAAGACTACAGTCGGCATGACTTC	CASSQDYSRHDF
TRBJ2-3	NA	TRBV28	many	TGTGCCAGCAGTTTCAGAGGGACGCCCACAGATACGCAGTATTTT	CASSFRGTPTDTQYF
TRBJ2-7	NA	TRBV6-5	NA	TGTGCCAGCAGTTACGCGGGGGCTGAGGACGAGCAGTACTTC	CASSYAGAEDEQYF
TRBJ1-1	NA	TRBV15	NA	TGTGCCATCAGCAGAGCTCTTTGGGGGGGAGACACTGAAGCTTTCTTT	CAISRALWGGDTEAFF
TRBJ2-3	TRBD2	TRBV7-2	NA	TGTGCCAGCAGCTTTGGGTCAGCGGGGTACACAGATACGCAGTATTTT	CASSFGSAGYTDTQYF
TRBJ2-3	NA	TRBV6-5	NA	TGTGCCAGCAGTCCGACCGGGTCCTCCGCCGGAGATACGCAGTATTTT	CASSPTGSSAGDTQYF
TRBJ2-5	TRBD2	TRBV4-1	many	TGCGCCAGCAGCCAAGATCTAGCGGGAGGGAATCAAGAGACCCAGTACTTC	CASSQDLAGGNQETQYF
TRBJ2-2	NA	TRBV28	NA	TGTGCCAGCAGGGGTCCGGGACCTCAAGAGCTGTTTTTT	CASRGPGPQELFF